This TCR beta chain was captured by sequencing in a study of CD8 T cells in Susac syndrome. The CDR3 spans 10 residues. Germline-derived CDR1 and CDR2 are SQVTM and ANQGSEA. Reverse transcription of about 0.45 to 1 ug RNA was carried out with random hexamers. In TCRdb, the immunoSEQ multiplex PCR reads were re-called with MiXCR into one record per CDR3 protein. Here the sample spans 200,000 to 250,000 distinct CDR3 sequences, approximately 95% being singletons. V usage is TRBV29-1 and J usage is TRBJ1-1; D not certain. The specimen sequenced was CD4+ T cells from PBMCs. This receptor was obtained from a human donor with multiple sclerosis. The CDR3 here is CTAVNTEAFF. The CDR3 region has the DNA TGCACCGCAGTGAACACTGAAGCTTTCTTT.